These 10 T cell receptor beta chains were all obtained from the same sample, sequenced in a study of blood T cells in healthy people across ages. Combining a sample-barcoded 5' primer with a J-beta primer mix, a second PCR ran for about 7 to 11 cycles. MiXCR was run by TCRdb on the 5' RACE reads, yielding one entry per CDR3 protein. Of 1.8 million or so distinct CDR3 sequences in the sample, about two fifths were seen once. Source material: blood. The receptors were sampled from a human donor in good health.

DNA of the CDR3: TGTGCCAGCAGTTTTTTCCCAGGGACCAGCAATCAGCCCCAGCATTTT. Protein product: CASSFFPGTSNQPQHF. The V gene is TRBV12-3 or TRBV12-4, the J gene TRBJ1-5; a weak D match, TRBD1 (5 bases). CDR3 length: 16 residues. Trimming removed 3 bases from V and 1 base from J, with 13 bases in between.

This clonotype has just a few counts. The chain combines TRBV25-1 with TRBJ2-1; 12 nucleotides line up with TRBD1. CDR1 MGHDK and CDR2 SYGVNS come from the germline V gene. This CDR3 comprises 15 residues. V gave up 2 bases and J gave up 8 bases; unmatched junction bases: 4. The CDR3: CASSETGQGADEQFF. CDR3 bases: TGTGCCAGCAGTGAAACGGGACAGGGGGCCGATGAGCAGTTCTTC.

The chain is built from TRBV10-3 and TRBJ2-1, with 7 bases aligning to TRBD1. Germline V gene data show CDR1 as ENHRY and CDR2 as SYGVKD. The CDR3 runs to 16 residues. Trimming removed 3 bases from V and 13 bases from J; junction bases left unmatched: 18. The CDR3: CAISDPEHGTEETQFF. The CDR3 bases are TGTGCCATCAGTGATCCCGAGCATGGGACAGAAGAGACCCAGTTCTTC.

This chain links TRBV7-2 with TRBJ2-1; D gene ambiguous. The CDR3 consists of 12 residues. The germline gives CDR1 SGHTA, CDR2 FQGNSA. V dropped 1 base and J dropped 8 bases, with 6 bases sitting between them. CDR3 coding DNA: TGTGCCAGCAGCTTAGGTGCCCATGAGCAGTTCTTC. Translated: CASSLGAHEQFF.

This clonotype was observed a few times. V usage is TRBV5-1 and J usage is TRBJ1-2; D gene unclear. CDR1 is SGHRS and CDR2 is YFSETQ in the germline V gene. The V gene lost 0 bases and the J gene lost 10 bases, with 7 bases spanning the gap. This CDR3 spans 11 amino acids. The CDR3 spells CASSLVHSYTF. The DNA for the CDR3 is TGCGCCAGCAGCTTGGTCCACTCCTACACCTTC. The variable domain in full, completed from reference TRBV5-1 and TRBJ1-2, reads KAGVTQTPRYLIKTRGQQVTLSCSPISGHRSVSWYQQTPGQGLQFLFEYFSETQRNKGNFPGRFSGRQFSNSRSEMNVSTLELGDSALYLCASSLVHSYTFGSGTRLTVV.

The V gene is TRBV11-2, the J gene TRBJ2-1; D is possibly TRBD1 (6 bases). Trimming stripped 5 bases from V and 6 bases from J, with 14 bases between. The CDR3 extends over 14 amino acids. CDR1 is SGHAT and CDR2 is FQNNGV in the germline V gene. The CDR3 spells CASSPNRAGNEQFF. CDR3 coding DNA: TGTGCCAGCAGCCCGAACAGGGCTGGCAATGAGCAGTTCTTC.

The rearrangement uses TRBV4-1 and TRBJ1-6; D is undetermined. V lost 0 bases and J lost 7, with 10 bases in between. The CDR3 has 15 residues. CDR1 and CDR2 from the germline V gene are MGHRA and YSYEKL. In DNA, the CDR3 is TGCGCCAGCAGCCAAGATATGGGTGGAAATTCACCCCTCCACTTT. Amino acids: CASSQDMGGNSPLHF.

This clonotype was seen a handful of times. This rearrangement joins TRBV29-1 to TRBJ2-3; no clear D. The CDR3 spans 13 residues. Per germline, CDR1 SQVTM and CDR2 ANQGSEA. V was cut by 7 bases and J by 2 bases, with 13 bases left in between. Here the CDR3 DNA reads TGCAGCGCTGTAGACGAAAACACAGATACGCAGTATTTT. Translation gives CSAVDENTDTQYF.

V gene TRBV10-3 combines with J gene TRBJ1-2, with TRBD1 identical over 8 bases. Germline-derived CDR1 and CDR2 are ENHRY and SYGVKD. Trimming took 5 bases from V and 6 from J; bases not matched to a gene: 5. The CDR3 runs to 13 residues. The CDR3 DNA reads as TGTGCCATCAGTACGACAGGGGCAGATGGCTACACCTTC. It encodes CAISTTGADGYTF.

On this clonotype: The junction departs from the called germline gene at one end, perhaps through a read error. V gene TRBV7-3 combines with J gene TRBJ2-1; D not resolved. The CDR3 consists of 13 residues. Germline CDR1 is SGHTA and CDR2 is FQGTGA. This CDR3 is CASSFDRGTERFF. The CDR3 DNA sequence: TGTGCCAGCAGCTTCGACCGAGGCACTGAGCGGTTCTTC.